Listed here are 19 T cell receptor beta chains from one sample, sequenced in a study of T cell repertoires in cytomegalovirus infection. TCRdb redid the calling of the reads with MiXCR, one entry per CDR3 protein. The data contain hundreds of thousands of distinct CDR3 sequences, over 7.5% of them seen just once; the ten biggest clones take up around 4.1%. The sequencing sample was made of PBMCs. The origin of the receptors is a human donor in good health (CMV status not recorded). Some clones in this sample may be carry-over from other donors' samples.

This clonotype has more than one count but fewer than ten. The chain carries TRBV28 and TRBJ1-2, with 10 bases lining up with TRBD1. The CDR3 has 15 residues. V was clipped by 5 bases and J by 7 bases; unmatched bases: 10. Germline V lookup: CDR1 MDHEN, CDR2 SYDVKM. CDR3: CASSQWTGGVGGYTF. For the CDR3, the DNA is TGTGCCAGCAGTCAGTGGACAGGGGGTGTAGGTGGCTACACCTTC.

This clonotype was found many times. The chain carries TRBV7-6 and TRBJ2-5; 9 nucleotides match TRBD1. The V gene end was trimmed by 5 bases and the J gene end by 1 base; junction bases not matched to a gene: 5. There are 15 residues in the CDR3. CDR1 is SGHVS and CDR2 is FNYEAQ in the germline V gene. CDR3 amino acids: CASSPGQGTQETQYF. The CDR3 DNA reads TGTGCCAGCAGCCCCGGACAGGGGACCCAAGAGACCCAGTACTTC.

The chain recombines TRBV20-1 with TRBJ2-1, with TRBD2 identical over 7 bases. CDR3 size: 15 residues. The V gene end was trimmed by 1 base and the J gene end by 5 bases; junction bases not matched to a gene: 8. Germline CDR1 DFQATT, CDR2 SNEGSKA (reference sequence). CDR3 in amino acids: CSARGTSEQNNEQFF. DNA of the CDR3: TGCAGTGCTAGAGGCACTAGCGAGCAGAACAATGAGCAGTTCTTC.

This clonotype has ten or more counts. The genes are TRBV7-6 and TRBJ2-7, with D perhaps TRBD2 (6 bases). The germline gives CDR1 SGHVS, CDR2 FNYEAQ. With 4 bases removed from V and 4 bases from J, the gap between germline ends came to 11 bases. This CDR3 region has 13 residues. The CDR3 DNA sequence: TGTGCCAGCAGCTCGGGACTGGGGTACGAGCAGTACTTC. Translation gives CASSSGLGYEQYF.

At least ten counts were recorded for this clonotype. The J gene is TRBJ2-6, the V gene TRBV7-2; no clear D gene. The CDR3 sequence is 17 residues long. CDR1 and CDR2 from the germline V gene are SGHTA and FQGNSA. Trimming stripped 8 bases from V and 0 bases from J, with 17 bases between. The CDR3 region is CASPALRPNSGANVLTF. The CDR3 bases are TGTGCCAGCCCCGCGCTCCGGCCGAACTCTGGGGCCAACGTCCTGACTTTC.

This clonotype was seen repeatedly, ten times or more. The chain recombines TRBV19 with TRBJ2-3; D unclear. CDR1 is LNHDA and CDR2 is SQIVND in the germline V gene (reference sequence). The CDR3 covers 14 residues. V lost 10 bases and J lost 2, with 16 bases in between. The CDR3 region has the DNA TGTGCCACTCTCCCAGGCAGATACACAGATACGCAGTATTTT. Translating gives CATLPGRYTDTQYF.

For the CDR3, the DNA is TGTGCCAGCAGCCAAGTCTTAAATCAGCCCCAGCATTTT. This encodes CASSQVLNQPQHF. The V call is TRBV4-2, the J call TRBJ1-5, with D hard to call. The V gene's germline CDR1 is LGHNA and CDR2 YNFKEQ. CDR3 length: 13 residues. Trimming left V 1 base short and J 4 bases short, with 5 bases between.

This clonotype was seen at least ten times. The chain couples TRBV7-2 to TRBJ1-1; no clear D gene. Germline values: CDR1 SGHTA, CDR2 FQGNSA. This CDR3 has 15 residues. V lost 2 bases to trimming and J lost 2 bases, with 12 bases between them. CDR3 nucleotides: TGTGCCAGCAGCTTACAGACTCGGGCCAACACTGAAGCTTTCTTT. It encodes CASSLQTRANTEAFF.

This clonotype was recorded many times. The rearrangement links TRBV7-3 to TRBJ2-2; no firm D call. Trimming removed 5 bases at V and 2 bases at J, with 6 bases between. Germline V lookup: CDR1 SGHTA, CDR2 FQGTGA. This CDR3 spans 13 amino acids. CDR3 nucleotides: TGTGCCAGCAGCATCTCCAACACCGGGGAGCTGTTTTTT. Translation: CASSISNTGELFF.

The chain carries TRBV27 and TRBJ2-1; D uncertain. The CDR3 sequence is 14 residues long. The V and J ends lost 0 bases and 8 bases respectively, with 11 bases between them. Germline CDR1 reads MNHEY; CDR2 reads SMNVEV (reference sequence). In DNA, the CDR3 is TGTGCCAGCAGTTTATCGCCCCTAAGCGATGAGCAGTTCTTC. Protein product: CASSLSPLSDEQFF.

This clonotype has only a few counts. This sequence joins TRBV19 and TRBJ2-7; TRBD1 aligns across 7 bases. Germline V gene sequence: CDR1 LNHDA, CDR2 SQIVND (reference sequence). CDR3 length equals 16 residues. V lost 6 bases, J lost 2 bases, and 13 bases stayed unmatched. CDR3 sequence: CASSPPQGVRTYEQYF. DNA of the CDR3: TGTGCCAGTAGCCCACCTCAGGGGGTAAGAACCTACGAGCAGTACTTC.

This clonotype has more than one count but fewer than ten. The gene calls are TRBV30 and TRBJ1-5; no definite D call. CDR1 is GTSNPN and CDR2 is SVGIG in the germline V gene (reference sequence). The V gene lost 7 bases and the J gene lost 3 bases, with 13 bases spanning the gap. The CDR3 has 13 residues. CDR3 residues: CASSGLVNQPQHF. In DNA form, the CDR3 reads TGTGCCTCATCCGGACTGGTCAATCAGCCCCAGCATTTT.

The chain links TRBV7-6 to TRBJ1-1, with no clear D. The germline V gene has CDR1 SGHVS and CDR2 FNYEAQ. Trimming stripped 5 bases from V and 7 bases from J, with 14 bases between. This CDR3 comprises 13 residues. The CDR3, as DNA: TGTGCCAGCAGCCCAGACTCCCTCCGTGAAGCTTTCTTT. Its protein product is CASSPDSLREAFF.

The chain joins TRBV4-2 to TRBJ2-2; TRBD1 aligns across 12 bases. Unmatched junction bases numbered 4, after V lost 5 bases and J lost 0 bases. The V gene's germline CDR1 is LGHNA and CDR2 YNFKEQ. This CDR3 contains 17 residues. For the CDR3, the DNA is TGTGCCAGCAGCTTCCGGGACAGGGGGCCGAACACCGGGGAGCTGTTTTTT. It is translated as CASSFRDRGPNTGELFF.

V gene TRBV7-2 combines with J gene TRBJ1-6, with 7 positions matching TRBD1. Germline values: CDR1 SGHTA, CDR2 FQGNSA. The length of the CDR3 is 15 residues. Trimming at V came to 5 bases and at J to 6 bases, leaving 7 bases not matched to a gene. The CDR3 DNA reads TGTGCCAGCAGCCAGGGACAGCCCCTTAATTCACCCCTCCACTTT. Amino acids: CASSQGQPLNSPLHF.

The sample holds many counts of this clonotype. CDR3 bases: TGTGCCAGCAGCTCACGGCGGCAAGTGAACACTGAAGCTTTCTTT. This codes for CASSSRRQVNTEAFF. The gene calls are TRBV5-5 and TRBJ1-1; D uncertain. This CDR3 is built from 15 residues. Germline CDR1 and CDR2: SGHKS and YYEKEE (reference sequence). The V end lost 3 bases, the J end lost 0 bases, and 12 bases lay between the germline ends.

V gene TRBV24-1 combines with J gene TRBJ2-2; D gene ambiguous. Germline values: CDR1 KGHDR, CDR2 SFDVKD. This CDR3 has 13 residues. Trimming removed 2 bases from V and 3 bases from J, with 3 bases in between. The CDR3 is CATSDSYTGELFF. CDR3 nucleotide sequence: TGTGCCACCAGTGATTCTTACACCGGGGAGCTGTTTTTT.

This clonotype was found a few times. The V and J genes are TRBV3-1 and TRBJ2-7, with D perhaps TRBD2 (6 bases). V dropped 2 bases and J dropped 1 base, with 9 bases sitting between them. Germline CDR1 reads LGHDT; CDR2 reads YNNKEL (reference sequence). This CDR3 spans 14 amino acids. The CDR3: CASSQRRESYEQYF. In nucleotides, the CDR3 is TGTGCCAGCAGCCAAAGGCGGGAATCCTACGAGCAGTACTTC.

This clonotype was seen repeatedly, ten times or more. This CDR3 is CASSLGGTGRTGELFF. The CDR3 DNA reads as TGTGCCAGCAGCTTAGGAGGGACTGGCCGCACCGGGGAGCTGTTTTTT. The genes are TRBV7-9 and TRBJ2-2; D perhaps matches TRBD2 (6 bases). Germline V gene sequence: CDR1 SEHNR, CDR2 FQNEAQ (reference sequence). The V end was cut by 1 base, the J end by 4 bases, with 13 bases between. The CDR3 is 16 amino acids.